These 18 T cell receptor beta chains were sequenced from one sample in a study of shared clonotypes between healthy human individuals. The method was immunoSEQ multiplex PCR; TCRdb's version includes in-frame clones alone and lacks a portion of them. Altogether about a million clones are present, roughly 77% being singletons, with the ten largest covering approximately 0.95%. What was sequenced was memory CD4+ T cells from PBMCs. The sample's subset: CD45RA-negative fraction. Receptors were obtained from a man aged 18-30 years in good health. Some clones in this sample may be carry-over from other donors' samples.

This chain connects TRBV18 to TRBJ2-7; 13 bases are shared with TRBD2. Looked up from germline, CDR1 is KGHSH and CDR2 is LQKENI. The CDR3 extends over 16 amino acids. The V segment lost 1 base and the J segment 6 bases; nucleotides outside the gene matches: 6. This CDR3 reads CASSPLGGTSGTEQYF. For the CDR3, the DNA is TGTGCCAGCTCACCACTGGGGGGGACTAGCGGGACCGAGCAGTACTTC. Full variable domain (remainder filled in from reference TRBV18 and TRBJ2-7): NAGVMQNPRHLVRRRGQEARLRCSPMKGHSHVYWYRQLPEEGLKFMVYLQKENIIDESGMPKERFSAEFPKEGPSILRIQQVVRGDSAAYFCASSPLGGTSGTEQYFGPGTRLTVT.

This chain joins TRBV7-2 and TRBJ2-3; TRBD2 aligns across 10 bases. Germline-derived CDR1 and CDR2 are SGHTA and FQGNSA. The CDR3 is 14 amino acids. V was pared by 5 bases and J by 9 bases, with 8 bases of the junction left unmatched. The CDR3 DNA follows: TGTGCCAGCAGCCCCTGGGATAGCGGGAGGACGCAGTATTTT. Its protein product is CASSPWDSGRTQYF.

This rearrangement joins TRBV5-1 to TRBJ2-3, with 7 bases that match TRBD2. V lost 0 bases to trimming and J lost 0 bases; unmatched junction nucleotides: 4. CDR1 is SGHRS, CDR2 YFSETQ, per germline. The CDR3 covers 16 residues. The CDR3 reads CASSLARDYSTDTQYF. CDR3 bases: TGCGCCAGCAGCTTGGCAAGGGACTACAGCACAGATACGCAGTATTTT.

The chain carries TRBV10-3 and TRBJ2-7; TRBD2 matches 11 bases. Germline-derived CDR1 and CDR2 are ENHRY and SYGVKD. The CDR3 is 18 residues long. V shed 4 bases and J 1 base; nucleotides not matched to a gene: 12. CDR3 protein: CAISVPLAGGSTSYEQYF. CDR3 DNA sequence: TGTGCCATCAGTGTTCCCCTAGCGGGAGGCTCCACTTCCTACGAGCAGTACTTC.

The chain recombines TRBV7-2 with TRBJ2-1; 14 bases line up with TRBD2. Germline V lookup: CDR1 SGHTA, CDR2 FQGNSA. The CDR3 has 16 residues. V dropped 7 bases and J dropped 8; count of bases not matched to a gene: 10. CDR3 loop: CASNGLAGGRWDEQFF. The CDR3 DNA sequence: TGTGCCAGCAACGGACTAGCGGGAGGTCGGTGGGATGAGCAGTTCTTC. The variable domain in full, with the rest retrieved from reference TRBV7-2 and TRBJ2-1, is GAGVSQSPSNKVTEKGKDVELRCDPISGHTALYWYRQSLGQGLEFLIYFQGNSAPDKSGLPSDRFSAERTGGSVSTLTIQRTQQEDSAVYLCASNGLAGGRWDEQFFGPGTRLTVL.

The chain employs TRBV27 and TRBJ1-2, with 10 bases matching TRBD1. After removal of 4 bases from V and 3 bases from J, the junction contained 14 bases not matched to a gene. CDR1 is MNHEY, CDR2 SMNVEV, per germline (reference sequence). CDR3 length equals 18 residues. CDR3 protein: CASSSNLPRDRGHYGYTF. CDR3 in DNA: TGTGCCAGCAGTTCAAATCTACCACGGGACAGGGGACACTATGGCTACACCTTC.

This clone appeared once. V usage is TRBV30 and J usage is TRBJ1-1; D is unresolved. V was shortened by 1 base and J by 4 bases, with 16 bases between the two germline ends. The CDR3 length is 15 residues. Germline V lookup: CDR1 GTSNPN, CDR2 SVGIG (reference sequence). DNA for the CDR3: TGTGCCTGGAGTGGGGCCTCGGGCTTTCTCACTGAAGCTTTCTTT. Encoded protein: CAWSGASGFLTEAFF. Full variable domain (outside the CDR3, taken from reference TRBV30 and TRBJ1-1): SQTIHQWPATLVQPVGSPLSLECTVEGTSNPNLYWYRQAAGRGLQLLFYSVGIGQISSEVPQNLSASRPQDRQFILSSKKLLLSDSGFYLCAWSGASGFLTEAFFGQGTRLTVV.

The chain uses TRBV28 and TRBJ2-6; no clear D gene. The CDR3 has 14 residues. V was pared by 10 bases and J by 2 bases, with 12 bases between. From germline, CDR1 is MDHEN and CDR2 SYDVKM. The DNA of the CDR3 is TGTGCCACCACCAAAGGGCCTGGGGCCAACGTCCTGACTTTC. Protein: CATTKGPGANVLTF.

V usage is TRBV28 and J usage is TRBJ2-2; 10 bases agree with TRBD2. CDR3 size: 16 residues. Germline loops: CDR1 MDHEN, CDR2 SYDVKM. Trimming cost V 5 bases and J 7 bases; bases outside gene matches: 10. CDR3 DNA: TGTGCCAGCAGTACCCTAGGACTAGCGGTCCTCGGGGAGCTGTTTTTT. Its protein product is CASSTLGLAVLGELFF.

V gene TRBV28 combines with J gene TRBJ1-4, with TRBD1 matching over 9 bases. J lost 6 bases, V lost 8 bases, and 4 bases had no gene match. CDR3 length equals 13 residues. Germline V CDR1 and CDR2: MDHEN, SYDVKM. CDR3 amino acids: CASADRGDEKLFF. CDR3 in DNA: TGTGCCAGCGCGGACAGGGGCGATGAAAAACTGTTTTTT.

This chain connects TRBV7-3 to TRBJ2-1, with 7 bases identical to TRBD2. The CDR3 is 15 residues long. Germline V gene sequence: CDR1 SGHTA, CDR2 FQGTGA. Trimming at V came to 5 bases and at J to 8 bases, leaving 12 bases not matched to a gene. CDR3 coding DNA: TGTGCCAGCAGCCCAACTAGCGTTGGGCGGGATGAGCAGTTCTTC. It yields the protein CASSPTSVGRDEQFF.

V is TRBV19 and J is TRBJ2-7; 13 positions agree with TRBD2. CDR1 and CDR2 (germline): LNHDA, SQIVND (reference sequence). With 5 bases clipped from V and 4 bases from J, the junction kept 8 bases outside the gene matches. The CDR3 is 16 amino acids. As DNA, the CDR3 is TGTGCCAGTAGTCCCTGGACTAGCGGGAGCGTGTACGAGCAGTACTTC. This translates into CASSPWTSGSVYEQYF.

V usage is TRBV28 and J usage is TRBJ2-2, with 7 bases that match TRBD1. V shed 5 bases, J shed 4 bases, and the junction held 7 bases outside the gene matches. In germline, CDR1 is MDHEN, CDR2 SYDVKM. This CDR3 comprises 15 residues. CDR3 DNA: TGTGCCAGCAGTGCCCGGGACAGACCCACCGGGGAGCTGTTTTTT. Translation: CASSARDRPTGELFF. The entire variable domain, with the rest obtained from reference TRBV28 and TRBJ2-2, is as follows: DVKVTQSSRYLVKRTGEKVFLECVQDMDHENMFWYRQDPGLGLRLIYFSYDVKMKEKGDIPEGYSVSREKKERFSLILESASTNQTSMYLCASSARDRPTGELFFGEGSRLTVL.

This clone was observed a single time. A far larger clone is off by one base, so a read error is likely. The identical CDR3 is also encoded by other nucleotide sequences in the sample. This rearrangement joins TRBV2 to TRBJ2-2; D gene uncertain. The CDR3 runs to 12 residues. Germline assignment: CDR1 SNHLY and CDR2 FYNNEI. Deletions cut 5 bases from V and 4 bases from J, with 5 bases between. The chain's CDR3 is CASSLITGELFF. The CDR3 coding sequence is TGTGCCAGCAGTCTAATCACCGGGGAGCTGTTTTTT.

The chain recombines TRBV5-6 with TRBJ1-1; 11 bases map to TRBD1. Germline V gene data show CDR1 as SGHDT and CDR2 as YYEEEE. This CDR3 has 15 residues. After removal of 3 bases from V and 5 bases from J, the junction contained 6 bases not matched to a gene. The CDR3 reads CASSWPGQGVTEAFF. The CDR3 nucleotides are TGTGCCAGCAGCTGGCCGGGACAGGGGGTTACTGAAGCTTTCTTT.

J is TRBJ2-1 and V is TRBV28, with D possibly being TRBD2 (6 bases). Germline V gives CDR1 MDHEN, CDR2 SYDVKM. This CDR3 is built from 14 residues. Trimming cost V 8 bases and J 8 bases, with 19 bases left between them. The CDR3: CASGLLALGHEQFF. The CDR3 DNA follows: TGTGCCAGCGGACTACTAGCCTTGGGCCATGAGCAGTTCTTC.

The V call is TRBV18, the J call TRBJ2-2; 7 bases align to TRBD2. The germline V gene encodes CDR1 KGHSH and CDR2 LQKENI. Germline trimming cut 3 bases from V and 4 bases from J; bases unmatched to any gene: 8. This CDR3 comprises 16 residues. CDR3 residues: CASSPGLLDTTGELFF. DNA for the CDR3: TGTGCCAGCTCACCGGGACTACTTGATACCACCGGGGAGCTGTTTTTT.

The chain carries TRBV29-1 and TRBJ2-5, with D unclear. Trimming left V 0 bases short and J 11 bases short, with 13 bases between. Germline loops: CDR1 SQVTM, CDR2 ANQGSEA. The CDR3 contains 12 residues. In DNA form, the CDR3 reads TGCAGCGTTGAAGAGCCCGAGATGGAGCAGTACTTC. Protein product: CSVEEPEMEQYF. Using reference TRBV29-1 and TRBJ2-5 for the parts outside the CDR3, the full variable domain is SAVISQKPSRDICQRGTSLTIQCQVDSQVTMMFWYRQQPGQSLTLIATANQGSEATYESGFVIDKFPISRPNLTFSTLTVSNMSPEDSSIYLCSVEEPEMEQYFGPGTRLLVL.